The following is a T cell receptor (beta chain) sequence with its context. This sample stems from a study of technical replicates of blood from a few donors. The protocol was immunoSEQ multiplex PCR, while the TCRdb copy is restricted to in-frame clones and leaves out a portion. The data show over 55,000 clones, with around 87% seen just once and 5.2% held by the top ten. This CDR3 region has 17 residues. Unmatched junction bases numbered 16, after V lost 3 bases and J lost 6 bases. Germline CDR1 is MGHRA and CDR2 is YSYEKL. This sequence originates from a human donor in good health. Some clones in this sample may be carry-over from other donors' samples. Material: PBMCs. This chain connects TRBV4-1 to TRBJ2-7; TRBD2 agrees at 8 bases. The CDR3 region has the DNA TGCGCCAGCAGCCAGGGGGGCGGGGTATGGCGGGGGGTCGAGCAGTACTTC. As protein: CASSQGGGVWRGVEQYF.